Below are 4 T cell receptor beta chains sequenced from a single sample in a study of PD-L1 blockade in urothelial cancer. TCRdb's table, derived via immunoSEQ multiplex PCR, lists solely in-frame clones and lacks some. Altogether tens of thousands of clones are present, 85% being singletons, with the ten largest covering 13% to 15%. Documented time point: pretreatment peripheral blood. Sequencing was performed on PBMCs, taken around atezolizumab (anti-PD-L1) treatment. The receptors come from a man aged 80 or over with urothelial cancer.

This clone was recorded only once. CDR3 sequence (DNA): TGTGCCATCAGTGGTGGCAGGGGGGCCGGGGAGCTGTTTTTT. As protein: CAISGGRGAGELFF. The chain is built from TRBV10-3 and TRBJ2-2, with a weak D call TRBD1 (7 bases). CDR3 length: 14 residues. In germline, CDR1 is ENHRY, CDR2 SYGVKD. The V and J ends lost 4 bases and 6 bases respectively, with 12 bases between them.

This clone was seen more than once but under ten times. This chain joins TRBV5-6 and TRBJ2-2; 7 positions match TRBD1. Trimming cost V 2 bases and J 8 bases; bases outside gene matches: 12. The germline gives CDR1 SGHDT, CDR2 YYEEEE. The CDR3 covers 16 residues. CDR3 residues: CASSFRQGLRGGELFF. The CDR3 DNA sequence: TGTGCCAGCAGCTTCAGACAGGGCCTAAGAGGGGGGGAGCTGTTTTTT.

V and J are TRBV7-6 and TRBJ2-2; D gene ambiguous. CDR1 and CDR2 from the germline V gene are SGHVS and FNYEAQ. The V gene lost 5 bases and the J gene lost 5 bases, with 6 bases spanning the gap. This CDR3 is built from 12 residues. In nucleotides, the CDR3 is TGTGCCAGCAGCCCACTGACCGGGGAGCTGTTTTTT. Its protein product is CASSPLTGELFF.

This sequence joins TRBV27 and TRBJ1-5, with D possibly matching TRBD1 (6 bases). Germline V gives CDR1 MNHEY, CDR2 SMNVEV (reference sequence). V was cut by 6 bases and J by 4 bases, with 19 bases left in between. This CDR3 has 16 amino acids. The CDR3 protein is CASSPLMGGGNQPQHF. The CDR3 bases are TGTGCCAGCAGCCCCCTTATGGGAGGGGGGAATCAGCCCCAGCATTTT.